This T cell receptor beta chain came from a study of response to subunit inactivated influenza vaccine. TCRdb reprocessed the RT-PCR reads via MiXCR and lists one record per CDR3 protein. The data contain 500,000 or so distinct CDR3 sequences, over 9.5% of them seen just once; the ten biggest clones take up roughly 12%. V shed 1 base and J shed 0 bases, with 2 bases lying between them. This CDR3 is 13 amino acids long. CDR1 is ENHRY, CDR2 SYGVKD, per germline. V gene TRBV10-3 combines with J gene TRBJ2-3, with D unclear. The TCR sequence derives from a man aged 50-60 years who received an inactivated influenza vaccine. The sequences come from PBMCs from blood, collected 45 days after vaccination. CDR3 in amino acids: CAISEFSTDTQYF. CDR3 DNA sequence: TGTGCCATCAGTGAGTTTAGCACAGATACGCAGTATTTT.